A single TCR beta chain is shown here with its context. What it recognizes is unknown. The source of the sample is a study of T cell repertoires in cytomegalovirus infection. As for the study in general: CMV infection together with matching HLA type was indicated by public TCR beta signatures.

CDR3 length equals 13 residues. Trimming took off 4 bases at V and 6 bases at J, with 11 bases between the two ends. In germline, CDR1 is SGHVS, CDR2 FQNEAQ. Findings and caveats of the study: The response measured ex vivo was dominated by TCR beta clonotypes (HLA-C-restricted and CMV-specific).

TCRdb reanalysed the reads using MiXCR and keeps one entry per CDR3 protein. The table includes about 530,000 distinct CDR3 sequences, 26% detected once. V gene TRBV7-8 combines with J gene TRBJ2-3; no clear D. The sequence was collected from a human donor in good health (CMV status not recorded). Some clones in this sample may be carry-over from other donors' samples. Source material: PBMCs. The CDR3 DNA reads as TGTGCCAGCAGCTCATTCCTTTCTGATACGCAGTATTTT. It specifies CASSSFLSDTQYF. The whole variable domain, remainder taken from reference TRBV7-8 and TRBJ2-3, is GAGVSQSPRYKVAKRGQDVALRCDPISGHVSLFWYQQALGQGPEFLTYFQNEAQLDKSGLPSDRFFAERPEGSVSTLKIQRTQQEDSAVYLCASSSFLSDTQYFGPGTRLTVL.